The 28 T cell receptor beta chains presented below share a single source sample, sequenced in a study of blood T cell repertoires in COVID-19. The data were produced by immunoSEQ multiplex PCR, yet TCRdb's version contains in-frame clones alone and is incomplete. Here the sample spans about 300,000 clones, 75% to 90% being singletons. The sequencing input was peripheral blood. The receptor source for this set is a woman between 45 and 60 years old with COVID-19, enrolled during active disease.

The J gene is TRBJ1-2, the V gene TRBV30; D may be TRBD1 (6 bases). The CDR3 is made up of 14 amino acids. Looked up from germline, CDR1 is GTSNPN and CDR2 is SVGIG (reference sequence). V lost 2 bases and J lost 2, with 12 bases in between. CDR3 amino acids: CAWSIGQTNYGYTF. DNA of the CDR3: TGTGCCTGGAGTATCGGACAGACAAACTATGGCTACACCTTC. Looking up the rest from reference TRBV30 and TRBJ1-2 gives the full variable domain: SQTIHQWPATLVQPVGSPLSLECTVEGTSNPNLYWYRQAAGRGLQLLFYSVGIGQISSEVPQNLSASRPQDRQFILSSKKLLLSDSGFYLCAWSIGQTNYGYTFGSGTRLTVV.

V is TRBV29-1 and J is TRBJ1-2; 7 nucleotides agree with TRBD1. The CDR3 loop spans 15 amino acids. Trimming took 1 base from V and 2 from J; bases not matched to a gene: 7. Germline CDR1 and CDR2: SQVTM and ANQGSEA. The CDR3, as DNA: TGCAGCGTTGAAGGAGGGGGACAGCCGAACTATGGCTACACCTTC. Translating it yields CSVEGGGQPNYGYTF.

This sequence joins TRBV5-6 and TRBJ2-7; D is undetermined. Germline V gene sequence: CDR1 SGHDT, CDR2 YYEEEE. This CDR3 is built from 13 residues. With 1 base removed from V and 2 bases from J, the gap between germline ends came to 7 bases. For the CDR3, the DNA is TGTGCCAGCAGCTTGATTAATACCTACGAGCAGTACTTC. This codes for CASSLINTYEQYF.

This chain connects TRBV13 to TRBJ2-1; TRBD2 is a possible D gene (5 bases). Germline lookup yields CDR1 PRHDT and CDR2 FYEKMQ (reference sequence). Trimming removed 5 bases from V and 9 bases from J, with 17 bases in between. This CDR3 region has 14 residues. As DNA, the CDR3 is TGTGCCAGCAGCCCGCAGGCGGGCCGGATTGAGCAGTTCTTC. It is translated as CASSPQAGRIEQFF.

The chain's CDR3 is CASSLALAGGLAKNIQYF. The CDR3 DNA follows: TGCGCCAGCAGCTTGGCGCTAGCGGGAGGCCTAGCCAAAAACATTCAGTACTTC. V is TRBV5-1 and J is TRBJ2-4, with 11 nucleotides matching TRBD2. V lost 0 bases to trimming and J lost 0 bases; unmatched junction nucleotides: 5. CDR3 length: 18 residues. Germline V lookup: CDR1 SGHRS, CDR2 YFSETQ. The whole variable domain, remainder taken from reference TRBV5-1 and TRBJ2-4, is KAGVTQTPRYLIKTRGQQVTLSCSPISGHRSVSWYQQTPGQGLQFLFEYFSETQRNKGNFPGRFSGRQFSNSRSEMNVSTLELGDSALYLCASSLALAGGLAKNIQYFGAGTRLSVL.

This clone appeared a few times. The chain couples TRBV19 to TRBJ1-2; D is possibly TRBD1 (6 bases). V gave up 3 bases and J gave up 4 bases, with 12 bases separating them. Germline V gives CDR1 LNHDA, CDR2 SQIVND (reference sequence). There are 14 residues in the CDR3. Written as DNA, the CDR3 is TGTGCCAGTAGTATTTCAGGGGTGGGCTATGGCTACACCTTC. This encodes CASSISGVGYGYTF.

The chain combines TRBV6-5 with TRBJ1-1, with D perhaps matching TRBD1 (6 bases). The CDR3 length is 14 residues. V was pared by 6 bases and J by 1 base, with 12 bases between. CDR1 is MNHEY and CDR2 is SVGAGI in the germline V gene. The CDR3, as DNA: TGTGCCAGCAGCTACAACAGGGCGAACACTGAAGCTTTCTTT. This codes for CASSYNRANTEAFF.

The rearrangement links TRBV6-5 to TRBJ2-4; 9 positions agree with TRBD2. J lost 5 bases, V lost 5 bases, and 7 bases had no gene match. Germline CDR1 is MNHEY and CDR2 is SVGAGI. The CDR3 totals 15 residues. This CDR3 reads CASSRGTSRENIQYF. CDR3 DNA sequence: TGTGCCAGCAGTCGTGGGACTAGCCGGGAAAACATTCAGTACTTC.

The chain joins TRBV30 to TRBJ2-7; 7 positions agree with TRBD2. This CDR3 has 14 residues. Losses at the gene ends were 5 bases for V and 6 bases for J; bases not matched to a gene: 13. Germline CDR1 and CDR2: GTSNPN and SVGIG (reference sequence). The CDR3: CAWDSSGAWVEQYF. For the CDR3, the DNA is TGTGCCTGGGATTCTAGCGGAGCGTGGGTCGAGCAGTACTTC.

The V call is TRBV19, the J call TRBJ1-1; 11 bases map to TRBD1. Germline V lookup: CDR1 LNHDA, CDR2 SQIVND (reference sequence). Unmatched junction bases numbered 8, after V lost 5 bases and J lost 0 bases. The CDR3 sequence is 17 residues long. CDR3 region: CASSPRDRGFMNTEAFF. The CDR3 DNA follows: TGTGCCAGTAGTCCCCGGGACAGGGGGTTCATGAACACTGAAGCTTTCTTT.

CDR3 residues: CASSPQYEADEKLFF. The CDR3 DNA sequence: TGTGCCAGCAGCCCCCAGTACGAGGCTGATGAAAAACTGTTTTTT. The chain combines TRBV9 with TRBJ1-4; D remains ambiguous. Per the germline V gene, CDR1 is SGDLS and CDR2 is YYNGEE. CDR3 length: 15 amino acids. V was clipped by 4 bases and J by 6 bases, with 16 bases between them.

This chain connects TRBV11-3 to TRBJ2-1; D might be TRBD2 (5 bases). Trimming removed 0 bases from V and 9 bases from J, with 15 bases in between. CDR3 length: 15 amino acids. CDR1 and CDR2 from the germline V gene are SGHNT and YENEEA. CDR3 region: CASSLDPRVAGEQFF. The CDR3 DNA follows: TGTGCCAGCAGCTTAGATCCACGGGTGGCGGGTGAGCAGTTCTTC.

The V gene is TRBV21-1, the J gene TRBJ2-5; no check of the table's D call, TRBD1, against the DNA was made. TRBV21-1 is a pseudogene segment. The CDR3 is 15 amino acids. This CDR3 reads CASSKGPGPQETQYF. The DNA for the CDR3 is TGTGCCAGCAGCAAAGGGCCAGGGCCCCAAGAGACCCAGTACTTC.

The chain couples TRBV20-1 to TRBJ1-4; perhaps TRBD1 as D (6 bases). The CDR3 is made up of 12 amino acids. Between the trimmed V and J ends, which lost 3 bases and 8 bases, there was a span of 10 bases. Germline loops: CDR1 DFQATT, CDR2 SNEGSKA (reference sequence). The CDR3 sequence: CSASLRGEKLFF. DNA for the CDR3: TGCAGTGCTAGTTTGAGGGGGGAAAAACTGTTTTTT.

The CDR3 protein is CASRRGTGNNEQFF. The CDR3 DNA reads as TGTGCCAGCAGGAGGGGGACAGGGAACAATGAGCAGTTCTTC. The gene calls are TRBV3-1 (or the pseudogene TRBV3-2) and TRBJ2-1; the match to TRBD1 covers 9 bases. This CDR3 has 14 residues. Germline V gene sequence: CDR1 LGHDT, CDR2 YNNKEL (reference sequence). With 6 bases clipped from V and 5 bases from J, the junction kept 5 bases outside the gene matches.

CDR3 nucleotide sequence: TGTGCCACCAGCAGACCGGCCGGGACTAGCGGGAGCTCCTACAATGAGCAGTTCTTC. It specifies CATSRPAGTSGSSYNEQFF. This chain joins TRBV15 and TRBJ2-1; 14 bases are shared with TRBD2. The ends lost 2 bases at V and 0 bases at J; junction bases unmatched: 6. This CDR3 is built from 19 residues. Per the germline V gene, CDR1 is LNHNV and CDR2 is YYDKDF (reference sequence).

J is TRBJ1-2 and V is TRBV5-6; 12 bases are a match to TRBD1. Per germline, CDR1 SGHDT and CDR2 YYEEEE. The CDR3 has 16 residues. The J segment lost 5 bases and the V segment lost 0 bases, leaving 5 bases of the junction unmatched. This CDR3 is CASSLGDRGLLYGYTF. CDR3 DNA sequence: TGTGCCAGCAGCTTGGGGGACAGGGGGCTTCTGTATGGCTACACCTTC.

This chain joins TRBV6-2 or TRBV6-3 and TRBJ2-7, with TRBD2 as a possible D gene (5 bases). The CDR3 covers 16 residues. Per the germline V gene, CDR1 is MNHEY and CDR2 is SVGEGT. Trimming took off 2 bases at V and 2 bases at J, with 16 bases between the two ends. The CDR3 loop is CASSYESGGWTYEQYF. CDR3 DNA sequence: TGTGCCAGCAGTTACGAGTCCGGCGGGTGGACCTACGAGCAGTACTTC.

V and J are TRBV11-2 and TRBJ2-2; 8 nucleotides agree with TRBD2. CDR3 length equals 17 residues. Germline CDR1 SGHAT, CDR2 FQNNGV. V was pared by 1 base and J by 3 bases, with 7 bases of the junction left unmatched. The CDR3 region has the DNA TGTGCCAGCAGCTTAGCGGGAGGGCCGCGGGACACCGGGGAGCTGTTTTTT. It encodes CASSLAGGPRDTGELFF. Combining the CDR3 with reference TRBV11-2 and TRBJ2-2 gives the whole variable domain EAGVAQSPRYKIIEKRQSVAFWCNPISGHATLYWYQQILGQGPKLLIQFQNNGVVDDSQLPKDRFSAERLKGVDSTLKIQPAKLEDSAVYLCASSLAGGPRDTGELFFGEGSRLTVL.

This chain connects TRBV10-3 to TRBJ2-7, with TRBD2 matching 10 bases. The CDR3 has 14 residues. From germline, CDR1 is ENHRY and CDR2 SYGVKD. V shed 10 bases and J 5 bases; nucleotides not matched to a gene: 11. The CDR3 loop is CATSSGRGTDEQYF. The CDR3 DNA reads TGTGCCACATCGAGCGGGAGGGGTACGGACGAGCAGTACTTC.

V is TRBV24-1 and J is TRBJ2-3, with 10 bases lining up with TRBD2. V shed 4 bases and J 3 bases; nucleotides not matched to a gene: 3. The CDR3 runs to 15 residues. CDR1 and CDR2 from the germline V gene are KGHDR and SFDVKD. The CDR3 here is CATSDPSGRTDTQYF. The DNA of the CDR3 is TGTGCCACCAGTGACCCTAGCGGGAGAACAGATACGCAGTATTTT.

J is TRBJ2-2 and V is TRBV9, with D possibly TRBD2 on 5 matching bases. Germline CDR1 reads SGDLS; CDR2 reads YYNGEE. Trimming left V 5 bases short and J 5 bases short, with 10 bases between. The CDR3 has 13 residues. The CDR3 DNA is TGTGCCAGCAGAGGGAGTAGGACCGGGGAGCTGTTTTTT. Encoded protein: CASRGSRTGELFF.

This sequence joins TRBV7-9 and TRBJ1-1; 8 nucleotides agree with TRBD1. This CDR3 contains 13 residues. Germline assignment: CDR1 SEHNR and CDR2 FQNEAQ (reference sequence). Trimming removed 11 bases from V and 0 bases from J; junction bases left unmatched: 5. The CDR3 nucleotides are TGTGCCGGATGGGACAGGATGAACACTGAAGCTTTCTTT. Translated: CAGWDRMNTEAFF.

For this clone: Germline is not matched at one junction end, which may reflect a read error. V is TRBV12-3 or TRBV12-4 and J is TRBJ2-5; 8 bases line up with TRBD2. The CDR3 totals 12 residues. The DNA of the CDR3 is TGTGCCAGCAGTCCGCGGACTAGCCTGATCCACTTC. This translates into CASSPRTSLIHF.

The rearrangement links TRBV30 to TRBJ2-1, with D perhaps TRBD2 (6 bases). CDR1 is GTSNPN and CDR2 is SVGIG in the germline V gene (reference sequence). The germline V and J ends were trimmed by 2 bases and 5 bases, with 16 bases remaining between them. The CDR3 runs to 15 residues. In DNA form, the CDR3 reads TGTGCCTGGAGTCCCCTCGGGGGAACCAACAATGAGCAGTTCTTC. Translating it yields CAWSPLGGTNNEQFF.

The rearrangement joins TRBV9 to TRBJ2-3; weak D call: TRBD2 (6 bases). This CDR3 has 17 residues. V shed 4 bases and J shed 5 bases, with 23 bases lying between them. The germline gives CDR1 SGDLS, CDR2 YYNGEE. The CDR3 is CASSTMATGLVQDTQYF. As DNA, the CDR3 is TGTGCCAGCAGCACCATGGCCACGGGACTCGTACAAGATACGCAGTATTTT.

The gene calls are TRBV4-1 and TRBJ2-1, with 12 bases lining up with TRBD2. Germline lookup yields CDR1 MGHRA and CDR2 YSYEKL. The CDR3 is made up of 20 amino acids. V shed 1 base and J 7 bases; nucleotides not matched to a gene: 17. CDR3 in amino acids: CASSQVAPTTSGRWDNEQFF. The CDR3 DNA follows: TGCGCCAGCAGCCAAGTCGCGCCGACGACTAGCGGGAGATGGGATAATGAGCAGTTCTTC.

The V call is TRBV4-2, the J call TRBJ2-1; 13 bases line up with TRBD2. CDR1 is LGHNA and CDR2 is YNFKEQ in the germline V gene. The CDR3 consists of 17 residues. V gave up 0 bases and J gave up 6 bases; unmatched junction bases: 5. CDR3 bases: TGTGCCAGCAGCCAAGACTCCGGACTAGCGGGAGTCAATGAGCAGTTCTTC. This encodes CASSQDSGLAGVNEQFF.